Below, one TCR beta chain is given with its context. Its specificity is unknown. The entry originates in a study of shared clonotypes between healthy human individuals. Study results and limitations: Despite large depth, rarefaction showed incomplete sorted-subset sequencing.

Germline V CDR1 and CDR2: SGHRS, YFSETQ. V lost 7 bases to trimming and J lost 8 bases; unmatched junction nucleotides: 12. CDR3 size: 14 residues. Assay execution took place at the deep level. The method was immunoSEQ multiplex PCR; TCRdb's version includes in-frame clones alone and lacks a portion of them. The data hold about 1 million clones, with more than 60% observed a single time. The chain uses TRBV5-1 and TRBJ2-1, with 7 bases that match TRBD2. This TCR was recovered from a man between 18 and 35 years old in good health. The source material was memory CD4+ T cells sorted from blood. Subset meaning: CD45RA-negative fraction. DNA of the CDR3: TGCGCCAGCTGGTCAGGACTAGACGGAGATGAGCAGTTCTTC. It yields the protein CASWSGLDGDEQFF.